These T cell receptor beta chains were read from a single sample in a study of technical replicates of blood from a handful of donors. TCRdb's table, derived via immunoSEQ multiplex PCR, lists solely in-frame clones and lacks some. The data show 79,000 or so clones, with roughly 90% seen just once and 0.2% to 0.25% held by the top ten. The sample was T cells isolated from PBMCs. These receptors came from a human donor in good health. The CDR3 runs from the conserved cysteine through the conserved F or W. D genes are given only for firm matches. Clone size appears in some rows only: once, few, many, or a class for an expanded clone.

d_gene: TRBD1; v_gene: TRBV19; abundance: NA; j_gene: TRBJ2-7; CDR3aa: CASSTSGQLIYEQYF; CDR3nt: TGTGCCAGTAGTACTTCGGGACAGTTGATTTACGAGCAGTACTTC
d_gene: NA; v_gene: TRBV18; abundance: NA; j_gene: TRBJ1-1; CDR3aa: CASSPSGNTEAFF; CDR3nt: TGTGCCAGCTCACCATCCGGGAACACTGAAGCTTTCTTT
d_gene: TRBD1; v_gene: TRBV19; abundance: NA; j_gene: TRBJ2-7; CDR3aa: CASSTGTGSYEQYF; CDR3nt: TGTGCCAGTAGTACCGGGACAGGATCCTACGAGCAGTACTTC
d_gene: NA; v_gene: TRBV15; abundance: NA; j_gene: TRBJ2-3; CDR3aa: CATSLASTTDTQYF; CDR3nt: TGTGCCACCAGCCTAGCCTCGACCACAGATACGCAGTATTTT
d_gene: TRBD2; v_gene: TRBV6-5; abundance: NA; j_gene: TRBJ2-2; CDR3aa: CASSYAGGGAGELFF; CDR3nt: TGTGCCAGCAGTTACGCGGGAGGCGGGGCCGGGGAGCTGTTTTTT
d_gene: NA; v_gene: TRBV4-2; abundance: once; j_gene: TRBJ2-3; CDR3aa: CASSQDRLTDTQYF; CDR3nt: TGTGCCAGCAGCCAAGATCGTCTGACAGATACGCAGTATTTT
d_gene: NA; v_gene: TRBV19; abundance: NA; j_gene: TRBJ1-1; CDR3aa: CASMRALPNTEAFF; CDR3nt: TGTGCCAGTATGAGGGCCCTCCCTAACACTGAAGCTTTCTTT
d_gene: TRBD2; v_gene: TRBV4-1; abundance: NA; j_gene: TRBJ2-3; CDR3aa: CASSHSSGGWTDTQYF; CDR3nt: TGCGCCAGCAGCCATTCGAGCGGGGGGTGGACAGATACGCAGTATTTT
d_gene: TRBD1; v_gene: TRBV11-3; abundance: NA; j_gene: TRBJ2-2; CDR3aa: CASSYRGTGELFF; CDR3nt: TGTGCCAGCAGCTACAGGGGCACCGGGGAGCTGTTTTTT
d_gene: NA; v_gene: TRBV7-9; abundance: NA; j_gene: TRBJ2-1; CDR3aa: CASSRSPYNEQFF; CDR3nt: TGTGCCAGCAGCCGTAGCCCATACAATGAGCAGTTCTTC
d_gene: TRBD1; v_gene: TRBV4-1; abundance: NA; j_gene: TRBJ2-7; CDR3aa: CASSPGTGPLYEQYF; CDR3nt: TGCGCCAGCAGCCCCGGGACAGGACCGCTCTACGAGCAGTACTTC
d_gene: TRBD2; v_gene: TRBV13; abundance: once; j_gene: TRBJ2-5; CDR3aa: CASSPSLRGGRGETQYF; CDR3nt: TGTGCCAGCAGCCCCTCCTTGCGGGGGGGCCGGGGGGAGACCCAGTACTTC
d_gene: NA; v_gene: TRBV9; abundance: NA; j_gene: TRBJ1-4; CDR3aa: CASSVAPLTVNEKLFF; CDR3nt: TGTGCCAGCAGCGTCGCCCCCCTAACAGTTAATGAAAAACTGTTTTTT
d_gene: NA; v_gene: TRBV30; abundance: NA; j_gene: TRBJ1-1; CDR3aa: CACRGGANPGNTEAFF; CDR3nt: TGTGCCTGCCGCGGCGGGGCCAACCCAGGGAACACTGAAGCTTTCTTT
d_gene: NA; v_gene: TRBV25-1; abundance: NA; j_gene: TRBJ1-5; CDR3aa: CASTPWKPSGEINQPQHF; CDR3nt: TGTGCCAGCACTCCATGGAAGCCGTCCGGAGAAATCAATCAGCCCCAGCATTTT
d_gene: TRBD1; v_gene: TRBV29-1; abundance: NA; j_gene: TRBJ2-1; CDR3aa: CSVSGQGGEQFF; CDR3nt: TGCAGCGTATCGGGACAGGGAGGTGAGCAGTTCTTC
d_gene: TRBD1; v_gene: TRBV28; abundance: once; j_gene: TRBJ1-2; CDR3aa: CASSLGTAPFYGYTF; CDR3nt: TGTGCCAGCAGTTTAGGGACAGCTCCATTCTATGGCTACACCTTC
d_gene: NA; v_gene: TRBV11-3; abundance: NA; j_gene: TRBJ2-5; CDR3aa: CASSRQNQETQYF; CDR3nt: TGTGCCAGCAGCCGACAGAACCAAGAGACCCAGTACTTC
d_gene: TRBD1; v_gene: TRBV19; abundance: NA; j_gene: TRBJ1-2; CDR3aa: CASSIGGQGRYGYTF; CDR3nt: TGTGCCAGTAGTATAGGCGGACAGGGGCGCTATGGCTACACCTTC
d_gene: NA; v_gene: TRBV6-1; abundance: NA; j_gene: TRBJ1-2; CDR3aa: CASSEPWGDYGYTF; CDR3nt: TGTGCCAGCAGTGAACCCTGGGGGGACTATGGCTACACCTTC
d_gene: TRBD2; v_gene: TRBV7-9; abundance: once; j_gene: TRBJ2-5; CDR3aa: CASRSRGGRSVNQETQYF; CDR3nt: TGTGCCAGCCGATCAAGGGGAGGGCGGAGTGTGAACCAAGAGACCCAGTACTTC
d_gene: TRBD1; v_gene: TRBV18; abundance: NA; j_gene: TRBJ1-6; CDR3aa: CASGTASTAPLHF; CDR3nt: TGTGCCAGCGGGACAGCCTCCACTGCACCCCTCCACTTT
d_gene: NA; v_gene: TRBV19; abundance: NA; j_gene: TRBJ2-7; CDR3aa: CASGQYSYEQYF; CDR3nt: TGTGCCAGTGGACAGTACTCCTACGAGCAGTACTTC
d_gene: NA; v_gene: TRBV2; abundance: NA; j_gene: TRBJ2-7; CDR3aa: CASCDSPKYYEQYF; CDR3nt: TGTGCCAGTTGTGACAGTCCCAAATACTACGAGCAGTACTTC
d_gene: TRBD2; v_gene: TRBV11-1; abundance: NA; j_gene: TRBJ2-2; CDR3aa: CASSSTSGPTGELFF; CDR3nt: TGTGCCAGCAGTTCGACTAGCGGACCCACCGGGGAGCTGTTTTTT
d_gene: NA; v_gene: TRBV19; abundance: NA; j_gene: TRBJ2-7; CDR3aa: CASSRGDSESSYEQYF; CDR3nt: TGTGCCAGTAGTAGGGGAGATAGCGAGTCCTCCTACGAGCAGTACTTC
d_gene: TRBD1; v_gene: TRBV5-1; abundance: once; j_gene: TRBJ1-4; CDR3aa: CASSLPTGGRGEKLFF; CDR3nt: TGCGCCAGCAGCTTACCGACAGGGGGCAGGGGGGAAAAACTGTTTTTT